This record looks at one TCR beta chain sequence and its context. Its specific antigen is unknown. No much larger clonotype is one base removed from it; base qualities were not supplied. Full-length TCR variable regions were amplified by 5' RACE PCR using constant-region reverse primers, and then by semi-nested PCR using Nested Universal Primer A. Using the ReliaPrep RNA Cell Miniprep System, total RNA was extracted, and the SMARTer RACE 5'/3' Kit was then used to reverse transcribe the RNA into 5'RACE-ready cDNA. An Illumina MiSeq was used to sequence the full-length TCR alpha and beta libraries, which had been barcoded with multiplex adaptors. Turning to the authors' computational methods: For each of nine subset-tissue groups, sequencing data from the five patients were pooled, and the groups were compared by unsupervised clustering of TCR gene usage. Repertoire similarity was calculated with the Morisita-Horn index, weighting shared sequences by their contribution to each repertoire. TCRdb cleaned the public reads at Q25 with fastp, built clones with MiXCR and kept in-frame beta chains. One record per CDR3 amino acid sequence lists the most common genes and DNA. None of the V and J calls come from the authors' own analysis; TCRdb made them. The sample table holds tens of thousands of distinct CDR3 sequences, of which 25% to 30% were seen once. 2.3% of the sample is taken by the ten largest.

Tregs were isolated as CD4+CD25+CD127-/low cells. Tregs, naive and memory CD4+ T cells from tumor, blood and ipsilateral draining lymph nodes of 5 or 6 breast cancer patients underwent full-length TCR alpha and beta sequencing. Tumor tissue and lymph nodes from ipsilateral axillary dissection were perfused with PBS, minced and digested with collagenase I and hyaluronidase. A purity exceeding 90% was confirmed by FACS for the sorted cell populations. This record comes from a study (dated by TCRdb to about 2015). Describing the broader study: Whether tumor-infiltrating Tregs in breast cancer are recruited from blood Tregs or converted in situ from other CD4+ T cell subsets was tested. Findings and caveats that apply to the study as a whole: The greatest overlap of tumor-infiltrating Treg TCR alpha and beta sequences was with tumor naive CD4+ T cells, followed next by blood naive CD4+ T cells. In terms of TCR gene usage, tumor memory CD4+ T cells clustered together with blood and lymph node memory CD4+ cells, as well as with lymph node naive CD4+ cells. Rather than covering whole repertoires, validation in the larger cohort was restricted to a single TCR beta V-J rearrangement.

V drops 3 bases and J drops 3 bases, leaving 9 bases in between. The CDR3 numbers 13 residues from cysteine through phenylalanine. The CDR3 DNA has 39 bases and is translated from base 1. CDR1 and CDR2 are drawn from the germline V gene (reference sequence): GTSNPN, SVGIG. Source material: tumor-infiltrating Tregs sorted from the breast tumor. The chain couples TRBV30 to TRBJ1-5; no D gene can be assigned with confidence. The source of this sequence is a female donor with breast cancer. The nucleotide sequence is TGTGCCTGGAGCAAAGGTAACAATCAGCCCCAGCATTTT. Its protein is CAWSKGNNQPQHF. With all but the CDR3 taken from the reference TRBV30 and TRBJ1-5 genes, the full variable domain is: SQTIHQWPATLVQPVGSPLSLECTVEGTSNPNLYWYRQAAGRGLQLLFYSVGIGQISSEVPQNLSASRPQDRQFILSSKKLLLSDSGFYLCAWSKGNNQPQHFGDGTRLSIL.